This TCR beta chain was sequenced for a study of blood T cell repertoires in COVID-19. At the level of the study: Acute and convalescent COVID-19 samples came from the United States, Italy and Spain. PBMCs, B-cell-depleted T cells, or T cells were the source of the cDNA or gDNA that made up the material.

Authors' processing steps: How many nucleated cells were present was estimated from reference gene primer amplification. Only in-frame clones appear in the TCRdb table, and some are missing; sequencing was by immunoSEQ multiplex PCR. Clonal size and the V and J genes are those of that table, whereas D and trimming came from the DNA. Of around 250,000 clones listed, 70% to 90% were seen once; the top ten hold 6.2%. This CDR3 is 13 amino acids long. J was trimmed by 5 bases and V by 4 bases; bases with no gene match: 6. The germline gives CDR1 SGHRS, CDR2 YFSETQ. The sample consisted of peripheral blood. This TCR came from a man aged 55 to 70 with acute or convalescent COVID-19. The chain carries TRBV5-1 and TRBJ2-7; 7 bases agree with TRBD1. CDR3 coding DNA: TGCGCCAGCAGCCGACAGGGTGACAACGAGCAGTACTTC. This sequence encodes CASSRQGDNEQYF.